What follows are 14 T cell receptor beta chains derived from one specimen sequenced in a study of immune cell composition in non-small cell lung cancer. Repertoires were generated with immunoSEQ multiplex PCR, while TCRdb's copy carries only in-frame clones and drops some. The profile shows about 4,900 clones, roughly four fifths of them singletons. The sequenced sample was lung tumor tissue. The receptors stem from a human donor with non-small cell lung cancer.

The chain carries TRBV29-1 and TRBJ2-1; 7 positions match TRBD1. The CDR3 is 11 residues long. Germline CDR1 reads SQVTM; CDR2 reads ANQGSEA. V trimming: 6 bases; J trimming: 5 bases; junction bases outside the gene matches: 1. The CDR3 coding sequence is TGCAGCGTGGACAGGAACAATGAGCAGTTCTTC. Encoded protein: CSVDRNNEQFF.

J is TRBJ2-4 and V is TRBV9; D perhaps matches TRBD2 (6 bases). The length of the CDR3 is 16 residues. Deletions cut 0 bases from V and 0 bases from J, with 10 bases between. Germline V gives CDR1 SGDLS, CDR2 YYNGEE. CDR3 DNA sequence: TGTGCCAGCAGCGTAGGGAGGGGATTAGCCAAAAACATTCAGTACTTC. Protein product: CASSVGRGLAKNIQYF.

Only one count was recorded for this clone. The rearrangement links TRBV9 to TRBJ2-1, with 14 bases lining up with TRBD2. The trim removed 3 bases at V and 7 bases at J, leaving 9 bases unmatched. The CDR3 length is 17 residues. Looked up from germline, CDR1 is SGDLS and CDR2 is YYNGEE. The CDR3 protein is CASSGGTSGSVWNEQFF. The CDR3, as DNA: TGTGCCAGCAGCGGAGGGACTAGCGGGAGTGTTTGGAATGAGCAGTTCTTC.

This chain joins TRBV2 and TRBJ1-1; D not resolved. In germline, CDR1 is SNHLY, CDR2 FYNNEI. The CDR3 sequence is 12 residues long. V lost 7 bases, J lost 7 bases, and 13 bases lay in between. CDR3 sequence: CASKGSALEAFF. The CDR3 DNA sequence: TGTGCCAGCAAAGGGAGCGCTCTTGAAGCTTTCTTT.

This chain links TRBV18 with TRBJ1-2; no reliable D call. V lost 1 base, J lost 6 bases, and 15 bases lay in between. This CDR3 spans 15 amino acids. The germline CDR1 and CDR2 sequences are KGHSH and LQKENI. The DNA of the CDR3 is TGTGCCAGCTCACCACTTAAAGGGAAGGGAGATGGCTACACCTTC. Protein product: CASSPLKGKGDGYTF. The whole variable domain, filled in from reference TRBV18 and TRBJ1-2, reads NAGVMQNPRHLVRRRGQEARLRCSPMKGHSHVYWYRQLPEEGLKFMVYLQKENIIDESGMPKERFSAEFPKEGPSILRIQQVVRGDSAAYFCASSPLKGKGDGYTFGSGTRLTVV.

The chain has TRBV7-2 and TRBJ2-3, with 10 bases fitting TRBD2. The germline CDR1 and CDR2 sequences are SGHTA and FQGNSA. V dropped 0 bases and J dropped 3; count of bases not matched to a gene: 3. The CDR3 runs to 16 residues. Here the CDR3 DNA reads TGTGCCAGCAGCTTAGCGGCTAGCGGGGGTACAGATACGCAGTATTTT. It codes for CASSLAASGGTDTQYF.

This chain connects TRBV19 to TRBJ2-2, with 8 bases lining up with TRBD1. J was trimmed by 7 bases and V by 5 bases; bases with no gene match: 6. CDR1 and CDR2 from the germline V gene are LNHDA and SQIVND (reference sequence). The CDR3 contains 14 residues. The CDR3 DNA reads TGTGCCAGTAGTCCGCAGGGGGCAGGCGGGGAGCTGTTTTTT. This sequence encodes CASSPQGAGGELFF. Drawing the rest from reference TRBV19 and TRBJ2-2, the complete variable domain is DGGITQSPKYLFRKEGQNVTLSCEQNLNHDAMYWYRQDPGQGLRLIYYSQIVNDFQKGDIAEGYSVSREKKESFPLTVTSAQKNPTAFYLCASSPQGAGGELFFGEGSRLTVL.

The V call is TRBV5-4, the J call TRBJ1-4; 7 nucleotides line up with TRBD1. Germline CDR1 SGHNT, CDR2 YYREEE (reference sequence). Trimming cost V 2 bases and J 4 bases; bases outside gene matches: 5. The CDR3 is 15 residues long. The CDR3 region is CASSFNRGINEKLFF. The CDR3 region has the DNA TGTGCCAGCAGCTTTAACAGGGGAATTAATGAAAAACTGTTTTTT.

This clone showed up just once. The chain employs TRBV2 and TRBJ2-6; 10 nucleotides match TRBD1. With 6 bases clipped from V and 2 bases from J, the junction kept 10 bases outside the gene matches. Germline values: CDR1 SNHLY, CDR2 FYNNEI. The CDR3 extends over 18 amino acids. The CDR3 sequence is CASSPMTGGVAGANVLTF. The CDR3 nucleotides are TGTGCCAGCAGCCCTATGACAGGGGGCGTCGCTGGGGCCAACGTCCTGACTTTC.

The V gene is TRBV5-5, the J gene TRBJ1-6; 8 nucleotides match TRBD1. J gave up 0 bases and V 5 bases, and 4 bases lay outside the gene matches. Germline CDR1 is SGHKS and CDR2 is YYEKEE (reference sequence). The CDR3 is 16 amino acids. CDR3 sequence: CASRRQGSSYNSPLHF. CDR3 nucleotides: TGTGCCAGCAGAAGACAGGGGAGCTCCTATAATTCACCCCTCCACTTT.

This clone was found a few times. The chain recombines TRBV9 with TRBJ1-1; 7 positions match TRBD1. The V and J ends lost 3 bases and 1 base, in that order; junction bases with no gene match: 0. The CDR3 has 13 amino acids. Germline values: CDR1 SGDLS, CDR2 YYNGEE. The DNA of the CDR3 is TGTGCCAGCAGCGGACAGGGGAACACTGAAGCTTTCTTT. It encodes CASSGQGNTEAFF.

The chain joins TRBV5-5 to TRBJ2-5; TRBD1 aligns across 9 bases. In germline, CDR1 is SGHKS, CDR2 YYEKEE (reference sequence). The CDR3 contains 13 residues. V was clipped by 3 bases and J by 4 bases; unmatched bases: 1. DNA of the CDR3: TGTGCCAGCAGCTCGACAGGGGGAGAGACCCAGTACTTC. This translates into CASSSTGGETQYF.

The chain employs TRBV18 and TRBJ1-2, with TRBD1 identical over 7 bases. Unmatched junction bases numbered 12, after V lost 8 bases and J lost 0 bases. The germline V gene has CDR1 KGHSH and CDR2 LQKENI. This CDR3 is built from 16 residues. The CDR3 bases are TGTGCCAGCCACCCTGGACAGGCAGAAACTAACTATGGCTACACCTTC. This codes for CASHPGQAETNYGYTF.

V is TRBV12-5 and J is TRBJ2-6; maybe TRBD1 (5 bases). The CDR3 is 15 amino acids. V dropped 1 base and J dropped 2 bases, with 6 bases sitting between them. The germline gives CDR1 LGHNT, CDR2 FRNRAP. The CDR3 loop is CASGLEGAGANVLTF. CDR3 DNA sequence: TGTGCTAGTGGTTTGGAAGGGGCTGGGGCCAACGTCCTGACTTTC.